Shown below are 7 T cell receptor beta chains from a single sample sequenced in a study of T cell responses to AZD1222 COVID-19 vaccine. Sequencing used immunoSEQ multiplex PCR; TCRdb keeps in-frame clones, though not all of them. This table holds under 140,000 clones, about 90% found once. This material consisted of peripheral blood, taken on day 0 of AZD1222 vaccination. The receptors were sampled from an adult in good health.

The chain combines TRBV3-1 (or the pseudogene TRBV3-2) with TRBJ1-1, with D hard to call. Germline V gives CDR1 LGHDT, CDR2 YNNKEL (reference sequence). This CDR3 spans 13 amino acids. The V end lost 2 bases, the J end lost 1 base, and 5 bases lay between the germline ends. CDR3 nucleotides: TGTGCCAGCAGCCAACGGAAGAACACTGAAGCTTTCTTT. It specifies CASSQRKNTEAFF.

This clone appeared once. The CDR3 region is CASGTEGNQPQHF. Written as DNA, the CDR3 is TGTGCCAGCGGGACCGAAGGCAATCAGCCCCAGCATTTT. The gene calls are TRBV2 and TRBJ1-5; possibly TRBD1 for D (5 bases). V lost 8 bases to trimming and J lost 2 bases, with 10 bases between them. CDR3 size: 13 residues. Germline CDR1 is SNHLY and CDR2 is FYNNEI.

The chain couples TRBV6-2 or TRBV6-3 to TRBJ2-3, with 9 bases identical to TRBD2. The junction had 13 bases not matched to a gene; V was cut back by 5 bases and J by 4 bases. CDR3 length: 17 residues. The germline gives CDR1 MNHEY, CDR2 SVGEGT. For the CDR3, the DNA is TGTGCCAGCAGTCCAGTGGGTAGCGGGAGTCGCGCAGATACGCAGTATTTT. Translating it yields CASSPVGSGSRADTQYF.

V usage is TRBV5-1 and J usage is TRBJ1-2; D is ambiguous. With 2 bases removed from V and 4 bases from J, the gap between germline ends came to 12 bases. The germline CDR1 and CDR2 sequences are SGHRS and YFSETQ. The CDR3 spans 14 residues. The CDR3 protein is CASSFSSGPYGYTF. The CDR3 coding sequence is TGCGCCAGCAGCTTCAGCTCAGGCCCCTATGGCTACACCTTC.

The chain joins TRBV2 to TRBJ1-2, with D possibly TRBD1 on 5 matching bases. Germline V gene lookup returns CDR1 SNHLY and CDR2 FYNNEI. This CDR3 region has 13 residues. Between the trimmed V and J ends, which lost 3 bases and 3 bases, there was a span of 8 bases. CDR3 residues: CASSDREDYGYTF. CDR3 DNA sequence: TGTGCCAGCAGTGACAGGGAGGACTATGGCTACACCTTC.

CDR3 nucleotide sequence: TGTGCCAGCAGCGTTCGGGACAGCGAATATGGCTACACCTTC. This translates into CASSVRDSEYGYTF. The genes are TRBV6-6 and TRBJ1-2, with 7 bases that match TRBD1. Germline V lookup: CDR1 MNHNY, CDR2 SVGAGI (reference sequence). Trimming took 6 bases from V and 5 from J; bases not matched to a gene: 9. The CDR3 runs to 14 residues.

The rearrangement uses TRBV7-3 and TRBJ1-6; D unresolved. The CDR3 covers 13 residues. Germline V gene lookup returns CDR1 SGHTA and CDR2 FQGTGA. V lost 0 bases and J lost 13, with 10 bases in between. The CDR3: CASSLTGSKPLHF. The CDR3 DNA sequence: TGTGCCAGCAGCTTAACGGGGTCTAAGCCCCTCCACTTT.